One sample yielded the 24 T cell receptor beta chains listed below, sequenced in a study of cytomegalovirus exposure and HLA in healthy donors. Primers: 60 Vbeta forward and 13 Jbeta reverse. Measured with immunoSEQ multiplex PCR; TCRdb has only the in-frame clones, and not every one. The sample shows 150,000 to 250,000 clones, approximately 85% of them seen only once. Specimen: PBMCs. The receptors were gathered from a woman between 45 and 65 years old in good health and CMV-seronegative.

This rearrangement joins TRBV29-1 to TRBJ2-1; 8 bases match TRBD2. The V and J ends lost 4 bases and 6 bases, in that order; junction bases with no gene match: 11. Germline V gene sequence: CDR1 SQVTM, CDR2 ANQGSEA. The CDR3 has 15 residues. The CDR3 region is CSVGQKAGVGNEQFF. The CDR3 region has the DNA TGCAGCGTTGGCCAGAAAGCGGGAGTGGGCAATGAGCAGTTCTTC.

The rearrangement joins TRBV7-8 to TRBJ2-7; 8 positions match TRBD1. V shed 7 bases, J shed 2 bases, and the junction held 19 bases outside the gene matches. The germline V gene has CDR1 SGHVS and CDR2 FQNEAQ. The CDR3 is 18 amino acids. The CDR3 sequence: CASIPGQALGTGPYEQYF. CDR3 DNA: TGTGCCAGCATCCCGGGACAGGCGCTTGGAACGGGGCCCTACGAGCAGTACTTC.

The J gene is TRBJ2-7, the V gene TRBV4-2; no firm D call. CDR1 is LGHNA, CDR2 YNFKEQ, per germline. The CDR3 spans 13 residues. The V gene lost 1 base and the J gene lost 5 bases, with 9 bases spanning the gap. Here the CDR3 DNA reads TGTGCCAGCAGCCAAGGTGGTAGTAACGAGCAGTACTTC. Translation: CASSQGGSNEQYF.

The V call is TRBV9, the J call TRBJ1-1; possible D gene TRBD1, 5 bases. Trimming took 0 bases from V and 1 from J, leaving 13 bases between them. The CDR3 loop spans 16 amino acids. Germline CDR1 reads SGDLS; CDR2 reads YYNGEE. The chain's CDR3 is CASSVGTGIRNTEAFF. The CDR3 DNA reads TGTGCCAGCAGCGTAGGAACAGGCATCAGGAACACTGAAGCTTTCTTT.

The V and J genes are TRBV29-1 and TRBJ1-1, with D uncertain. CDR1 is SQVTM, CDR2 ANQGSEA, per germline. The CDR3 has 12 amino acids. This CDR3 reads CADGVRSPEAFF. For the CDR3, the DNA is TGCGCGGACGGGGTCAGGAGCCCTGAAGCTTTCTTT. Drawing the rest from reference TRBV29-1 and TRBJ1-1, the complete variable domain is SAVISQKPSRDICQRGTSLTIQCQVDSQVTMMFWYRQQPGQSLTLIATANQGSEATYESGFVIDKFPISRPNLTFSTLTVSNMSPEDSSIYLCADGVRSPEAFFGQGTRLTVV.

The chain links TRBV19 to TRBJ2-2; no definite D call. V was shortened by 10 bases and J by 6 bases, with 12 bases between the two germline ends. The germline gives CDR1 LNHDA, CDR2 SQIVND (reference sequence). This CDR3 comprises 12 residues. The CDR3 protein is CATSPRAGELFF. The CDR3 DNA reads TGTGCCACGAGTCCTCGCGCCGGGGAGCTGTTTTTT.

In DNA form, the CDR3 reads TGTGCCAGCAGCCAAACAAAGGGGGGGGGATCCTACAATGAGCAGTTCTTC. Its protein product is CASSQTKGGGSYNEQFF. The chain joins TRBV4-2 to TRBJ2-1; D is possibly TRBD2 (7 bases). Germline CDR1 LGHNA, CDR2 YNFKEQ. This CDR3 contains 17 residues. The V end was cut by 2 bases, the J end by 1 base, with 15 bases between.

This chain links TRBV6-6 with TRBJ2-7; 12 nucleotides match TRBD1. This CDR3 contains 14 residues. Germline V gene data show CDR1 as MNHNY and CDR2 as SVGAGI (reference sequence). V shed 6 bases, J shed 6 bases, and the junction held 6 bases outside the gene matches. The CDR3 region is CASSPGQGALEQYF. Written as DNA, the CDR3 is TGTGCCAGCAGCCCGGGACAGGGGGCACTCGAGCAGTACTTC.

J is TRBJ2-1 and V is TRBV19; 9 nucleotides match TRBD1. Trimming took 8 bases from V and 7 from J; bases not matched to a gene: 9. The length of the CDR3 is 14 residues. The germline V gene has CDR1 LNHDA and CDR2 SQIVND (reference sequence). The chain's CDR3 is CASHGTGRFNEQFF. Written as DNA, the CDR3 is TGTGCCAGTCACGGGACAGGGAGGTTTAATGAGCAGTTCTTC.

Here the CDR3 reads CASSLAGNPDTQHF. The CDR3, as DNA: TGTGCCAGCAGCTTAGCCGGGAACCCAGACACCCAGCATTTT. The rearrangement links TRBV7-2 to TRBJ1-5; no clear D gene. Trimming left V 0 bases short and J 11 bases short, with 14 bases between. The V gene's germline CDR1 is SGHTA and CDR2 FQGNSA. There are 14 residues in the CDR3.

This sequence joins TRBV30 and TRBJ1-1; D possibly corresponds to TRBD1 (6 bases). Germline CDR1 and CDR2: GTSNPN and SVGIG (reference sequence). Trimming removed 0 bases from V and 3 bases from J, with 8 bases in between. The CDR3 is made up of 13 amino acids. CDR3 residues: CAWSVRGYTEAFF. CDR3 coding DNA: TGTGCCTGGAGTGTTAGGGGGTACACTGAAGCTTTCTTT.

This rearrangement joins TRBV27 to TRBJ2-7; 10 bases line up with TRBD2. This CDR3 contains 15 residues. V dropped 5 bases and J dropped 4; count of bases not matched to a gene: 8. CDR1 is MNHEY and CDR2 is SMNVEV in the germline V gene (reference sequence). The CDR3 sequence: CASSPSSGSSYEQYF. As DNA, the CDR3 is TGTGCCAGCAGTCCCTCTAGCGGGAGTAGTTACGAGCAGTACTTC.

The chain carries TRBV7-8 and TRBJ2-2; a weak D match, TRBD1 (5 bases). This CDR3 is built from 15 residues. CDR1 is SGHVS and CDR2 is FQNEAQ in the germline V gene. Trimming took off 8 bases at V and 4 bases at J, with 17 bases between the two ends. The CDR3 sequence is CASPSTGKATGELFF. Here the CDR3 DNA reads TGTGCCAGCCCAAGTACAGGAAAAGCCACCGGGGAGCTGTTTTTT.

CDR3 coding DNA: TGTGCCAGCAGCCCTCCAGATACGCAGTATTTT. It yields the protein CASSPPDTQYF. V and J are TRBV7-9 and TRBJ2-3; D unclear. Trimming removed 5 bases at V and 4 bases at J, with 4 bases between. Germline V gives CDR1 SEHNR, CDR2 FQNEAQ (reference sequence). The CDR3 runs 11 residues.

The chain combines TRBV6-1 with TRBJ1-3; no clear D gene. This CDR3 has 15 residues. With 4 bases removed from V and 2 bases from J, the gap between germline ends came to 12 bases. Germline V gives CDR1 MNHNS, CDR2 SASEGT. The CDR3 DNA sequence: TGTGCCAGCAGTGTAACGGGGTTGACTGGAAACACCATATATTTT. Residues: CASSVTGLTGNTIYF.

V usage is TRBV19 and J usage is TRBJ1-5; 9 positions match TRBD1. The CDR3 is made up of 15 amino acids. From germline, CDR1 is LNHDA and CDR2 SQIVND (reference sequence). V was pared by 5 bases and J by 6 bases, with 8 bases of the junction left unmatched. CDR3 sequence reads: CASSETGTGFQPQHF. DNA of the CDR3: TGTGCCAGTAGTGAGACCGGGACAGGGTTTCAGCCCCAGCATTTT.

This sequence joins TRBV18 and TRBJ1-4; 7 nucleotides align to TRBD1. Germline V gene lookup returns CDR1 KGHSH and CDR2 LQKENI. The CDR3 sequence is 16 residues long. V gave up 6 bases and J gave up 2 bases; unmatched junction bases: 9. CDR3 amino acids: CASSLNRGSTNEKLFF. In nucleotides, the CDR3 is TGTGCCAGCTCCCTGAACAGGGGATCTACTAATGAAAAACTGTTTTTT.

The chain recombines TRBV5-1 with TRBJ2-1, with 9 bases that match TRBD2. CDR3 size: 16 residues. Unmatched junction bases numbered 11, after V lost 6 bases and J lost 4 bases. The germline gives CDR1 SGHRS, CDR2 YFSETQ. In nucleotides, the CDR3 is TGCGCCAGCACCCAACCCAGCCTAGCGGGATACAATGAGCAGTTCTTC. Amino acid sequence: CASTQPSLAGYNEQFF.

The rearrangement uses TRBV18 and TRBJ2-7; 11 bases fit TRBD2. The CDR3 is made up of 15 amino acids. In germline, CDR1 is KGHSH, CDR2 LQKENI. Trimming at V came to 4 bases and at J to 5 bases, leaving 7 bases not matched to a gene. The CDR3 DNA is TGTGCCAGCTCACTATTAGCGGGAGGGCCCGACGAGCAGTACTTC. Protein product: CASSLLAGGPDEQYF.

The rearrangement joins TRBV29-1 to TRBJ2-3; D unclear. The ends were cut back, 1 base at V and 4 bases at J, with 6 bases in the middle. Germline loops: CDR1 SQVTM, CDR2 ANQGSEA. This CDR3 has 12 residues. The CDR3: CSVEVSADTQYF. CDR3 nucleotide sequence: TGCAGCGTTGAAGTCTCGGCAGATACGCAGTATTTT.

The chain combines TRBV5-4 with TRBJ2-3; 10 bases fit TRBD2. Germline V gene lookup returns CDR1 SGHNT and CDR2 YYREEE (reference sequence). CDR3 length equals 15 residues. The CDR3 spells CATAGLAGGTDTQYF. CDR3 in DNA: TGTGCTACCGCCGGGCTAGCGGGAGGCACAGATACGCAGTATTTT.

This clone came up once. Compared with germline, one end of the junction differs, possibly owing to a read error. The same CDR3 arises from other DNA sequences in this sample as well. This chain uses TRBV28 with TRBJ2-3; a weak D match, TRBD2 (6 bases). CDR1 is MDHEN, CDR2 SYDVKM, per germline. There are 14 residues in the CDR3. Here the CDR3 reads CASSLGTSTDTQYF. The CDR3 bases are TGCGCCAGCAGTTTGGGGACTAGCACAGATACGCAGTATTTT.

This rearrangement joins TRBV7-2 to TRBJ2-1; no firm D call. This CDR3 has 12 amino acids. Trimming left V 3 bases short and J 5 bases short, with 5 bases between. From germline, CDR1 is SGHTA and CDR2 FQGNSA. CDR3 sequence: CASSFSHNEQFF. CDR3 nucleotide sequence: TGTGCCAGCAGCTTTAGTCACAATGAGCAGTTCTTC.

The chain uses TRBV30 and TRBJ2-7, with D perhaps matching TRBD2 (6 bases). Germline-derived CDR1 and CDR2 are GTSNPN and SVGIG (reference sequence). This CDR3 spans 13 amino acids. The ends were cut back, 0 bases at V and 2 bases at J, with 8 bases in the middle. CDR3 in amino acids: CAWSVGGAYEQYF. Written as DNA, the CDR3 is TGTGCCTGGAGTGTAGGCGGGGCCTACGAGCAGTACTTC.